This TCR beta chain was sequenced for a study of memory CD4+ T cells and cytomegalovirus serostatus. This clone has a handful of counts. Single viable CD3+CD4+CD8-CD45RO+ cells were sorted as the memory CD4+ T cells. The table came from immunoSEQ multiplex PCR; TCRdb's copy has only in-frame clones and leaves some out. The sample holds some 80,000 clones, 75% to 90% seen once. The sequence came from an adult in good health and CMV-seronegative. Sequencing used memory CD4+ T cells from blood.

CDR3 loop: CASSLGPEYEQYF. The CDR3 nucleotides are TGCGCCAGCAGCTTGGGGCCAGAGTACGAGCAGTACTTC. The genes are TRBV5-1 and TRBJ2-7; D remains unclear. Trimming took off 0 bases at V and 4 bases at J, with 8 bases between the two ends. In germline, CDR1 is SGHRS, CDR2 YFSETQ. CDR3 length equals 13 residues.